These 5 T cell receptor beta chains came from one sample sequenced in a study of T cell responses to AZD1222 COVID-19 vaccine. Sequencing used immunoSEQ multiplex PCR; TCRdb keeps in-frame clones, though not all of them. The data show 86,000 or so clones, approximately 91% seen once. The specimen comprised peripheral blood, sampled 28 days after the second AZD1222 dose. These receptors all stem from an adult who received the AZD1222 COVID-19 vaccine.

V gene TRBV7-8 combines with J gene TRBJ2-3, with 15 nucleotides matching TRBD2. Germline values: CDR1 SGHVS, CDR2 FQNEAQ. V dropped 1 base and J dropped 4; count of bases not matched to a gene: 0. This CDR3 is 16 amino acids long. The CDR3 coding sequence is TGTGCCAGCAGCTTAGGGACTAGCGGGAGGGCAGATACGCAGTATTTT. The encoded protein is CASSLGTSGRADTQYF.

The gene calls are TRBV4-3 and TRBJ2-1, with D perhaps TRBD2 (5 bases). From germline, CDR1 is LGHNA and CDR2 YSLEER. Trimming shortened V by 0 bases and J by 0 bases, and 12 bases separated the two germline ends. This CDR3 has 17 amino acids. The CDR3 protein is CASSQESGWSSYNEQFF. The CDR3 DNA follows: TGCGCCAGCAGCCAAGAGTCGGGATGGAGCTCCTACAATGAGCAGTTCTTC.

This rearrangement joins TRBV6-8 to TRBJ1-5; unclear D gene. V lost 7 bases and J lost 4, with 14 bases in between. This CDR3 region has 14 residues. Germline loops: CDR1 MNHGY, CDR2 SAAAGT. The CDR3 sequence: CASTARFRNQPQHF. The CDR3 DNA follows: TGTGCCAGCACTGCCCGTTTCCGAAATCAGCCCCAGCATTTT.

The CDR3 DNA reads TGTGCCAGCAGCCCCCCCTACAATGAGCAGTTCTTC. As protein: CASSPPYNEQFF. V usage is TRBV11-2 and J usage is TRBJ2-1; unclear D gene. The V gene lost 5 bases and the J gene lost 2 bases, with 4 bases spanning the gap. This CDR3 is built from 12 residues. CDR1 is SGHAT and CDR2 is FQNNGV in the germline V gene. Full variable domain (missing parts from reference TRBV11-2 and TRBJ2-1): EAGVAQSPRYKIIEKRQSVAFWCNPISGHATLYWYQQILGQGPKLLIQFQNNGVVDDSQLPKDRFSAERLKGVDSTLKIQPAKLEDSAVYLCASSPPYNEQFFGPGTRLTVL.

DNA of the CDR3: TGCGCCAGCAGCTGGGACAGGGGATACACTGAAGCTTTCTTT. It yields the protein CASSWDRGYTEAFF. The rearrangement uses TRBV5-1 and TRBJ1-1; TRBD1 aligns across 10 bases. The V gene's germline CDR1 is SGHRS and CDR2 YFSETQ. Trimming removed 3 bases from V and 3 bases from J; junction bases left unmatched: 2. The CDR3 length is 14 residues.